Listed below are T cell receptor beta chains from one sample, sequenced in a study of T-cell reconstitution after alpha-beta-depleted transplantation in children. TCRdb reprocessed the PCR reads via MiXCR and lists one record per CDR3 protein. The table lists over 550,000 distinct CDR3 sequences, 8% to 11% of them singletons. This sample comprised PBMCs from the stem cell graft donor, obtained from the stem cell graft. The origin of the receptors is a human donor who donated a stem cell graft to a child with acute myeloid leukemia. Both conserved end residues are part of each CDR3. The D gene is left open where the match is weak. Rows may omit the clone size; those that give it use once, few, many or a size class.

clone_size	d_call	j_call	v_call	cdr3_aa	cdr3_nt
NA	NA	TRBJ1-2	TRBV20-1	CSARVWGQEIGYTF	TGCAGTGCTAGAGTTTGGGGGCAGGAGATAGGCTACACCTTC
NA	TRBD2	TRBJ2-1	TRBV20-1	CRARDRYSGTSGLGEQFF	TGCAGGGCTAGAGATCGATATTCCGGGACTAGCGGCCTTGGTGAGCAGTTCTTC
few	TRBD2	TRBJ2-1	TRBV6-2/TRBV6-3	CASSGTSGRNSYNEQFF	TGTGCCAGCAGTGGTACTAGCGGGAGGAATTCCTACAATGAGCAGTTCTTC
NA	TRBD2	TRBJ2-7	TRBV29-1	CSVSGTSVVTGEQYF	TGCAGCGTTTCCGGGACTAGCGTAGTCACTGGGGAGCAGTACTTC
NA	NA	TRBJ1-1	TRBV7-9	CASSSQTTSGTGTEAFF	TGTGCCAGCAGCTCCCAAACGACCTCGGGAACGGGGACTGAAGCTTTCTTT
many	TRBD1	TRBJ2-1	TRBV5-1	CASSLGDRGPNEQFF	TGCGCCAGCAGCTTGGGTGACAGGGGGCCCAATGAGCAGTTCTTC
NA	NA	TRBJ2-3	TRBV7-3	CASSPSRGRGTSGTADTQYF	TGTGCCAGCAGCCCATCGCGCGGTCGCGGGACCTCAGGGACCGCAGATACGCAGTATTTT
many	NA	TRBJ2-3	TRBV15	CATSREPRGDTQYF	TGTGCCACCAGCAGAGAACCCCGCGGGGATACGCAGTATTTT
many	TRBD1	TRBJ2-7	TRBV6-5	CASSTPGTGSYEQYF	TGTGCCAGCAGTACCCCCGGGACAGGGTCCTACGAGCAGTACTTC
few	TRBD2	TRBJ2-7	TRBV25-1	CASRRELAGDYEQYF	TGTGCCAGCCGGAGGGAACTAGCGGGTGACTACGAGCAGTACTTC
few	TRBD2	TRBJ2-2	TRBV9	CASGRGGSSGELFF	TGTGCCAGCGGTCGGGGGGGATCATCCGGGGAGCTGTTTTTT
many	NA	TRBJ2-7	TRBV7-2	CASSYVGRTSGLTYEQYF	TGTGCCAGCAGCTATGTGGGCCGGACCAGCGGGCTAACCTACGAGCAGTACTTC
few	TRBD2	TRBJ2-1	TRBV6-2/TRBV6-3	CASLHTSGRSDNEQFF	TGTGCCAGCCTACATACTAGCGGGAGGTCCGACAATGAGCAGTTCTTC
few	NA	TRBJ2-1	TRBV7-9	CASSLDLGFPNEQFF	TGTGCCAGCAGCTTAGATCTAGGCTTCCCCAATGAGCAGTTCTTC
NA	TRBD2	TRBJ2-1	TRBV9	CASSVDGRDAGEQFF	TGTGCCAGCAGCGTAGACGGGAGGGACGCGGGTGAGCAGTTCTTC
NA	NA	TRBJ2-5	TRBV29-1	CSVDGQFTQTQYF	TGCAGCGTTGATGGGCAGTTCACGCAGACCCAGTACTTC
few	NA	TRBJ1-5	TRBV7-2	CASSSNAGPNQPQHF	TGTGCCAGCAGCTCCAACGCGGGACCCAATCAGCCCCAGCATTTT